Below are 3 T cell receptor beta chains sequenced from a single sample in a study of beta chain features in type 1 diabetes. Broader study findings: Type 1 diabetes patients showed a moderate but significant shortening of TCRB CDR3s in all four CD4+ subsets.

As every portion of the isolated RNA was reverse transcribed, the sequencing read expressed TCRB transcripts. Generated by immunoSEQ multiplex PCR, the TCRdb table keeps only in-frame clones and is missing some. The table lists 300,000 or so clones, approximately 13% of them singletons. No cognate antigen is known for these TCRs. The sequencing sample was made of naive CD4+ T cells from blood. Every receptor here comes from a woman aged 18-35 years with type 1 diabetes.

This clone has a handful of counts. V gene TRBV7-2 combines with J gene TRBJ2-7; 9 bases are a match to TRBD1. With 6 bases clipped from V and 0 bases from J, the junction kept 3 bases outside the gene matches. The CDR3 is 14 amino acids. CDR1 and CDR2 from the germline V gene are SGHTA and FQGNSA. As DNA, the CDR3 is TGTGCCAGCAGGAGGGACAGGGTCTCCTACGAGCAGTACTTC. It yields the protein CASRRDRVSYEQYF.

This clone was picked up a small number of times. The chain joins TRBV5-6 to TRBJ2-3, with TRBD2 identical over 8 bases. CDR3 length: 15 residues. Losses at the gene ends were 4 bases for V and 6 bases for J; bases not matched to a gene: 10. CDR1 is SGHDT, CDR2 YYEEEE, per germline. CDR3 protein: CASSPLGASGDTQYF. The DNA for the CDR3 is TGTGCCAGCAGCCCACTTGGGGCTAGCGGGGATACGCAGTATTTT. The full variable domain, rest sourced from reference TRBV5-6 and TRBJ2-3, is DAGVTQSPTHLIKTRGQQVTLRCSPKSGHDTVSWYQQALGQGPQFIFQYYEEEERQRGNFPDRFSGHQFPNYSSELNVNALLLGDSALYLCASSPLGASGDTQYFGPGTRLTVL.

This clone has only a few counts. The gene calls are TRBV29-1 and TRBJ2-3, with 8 bases that match TRBD1. Germline V gives CDR1 SQVTM, CDR2 ANQGSEA. The CDR3 is 14 residues long. After removal of 8 bases from V and 0 bases from J, the junction contained 7 bases not matched to a gene. This CDR3 is CSYTDRASTDTQYF. The CDR3 DNA follows: TGCAGCTATACGGACAGGGCCAGCACAGATACGCAGTATTTT.